This T cell receptor (beta chain) comes out of a study of T cell repertoires in cytomegalovirus infection. Findings and caveats of the study: Based on cumulative public TCR beta family frequency, carriers of CMV plus the relevant HLA were identified.

This clonotype was seen only a few times. Antigen unknown. TCRdb processed the reads anew with MiXCR; each CDR3 protein has one entry. The table includes some 99,000 distinct CDR3 sequences, around 30% detected once. This CDR3 comprises 11 residues. Trimming took 8 bases from V and 0 from J, leaving 4 bases between them. The sequence was obtained from a human donor in good health (CMV status not recorded). Some clones in this sample may be carry-over from other donors' samples. The chain joins TRBV12-3 or TRBV12-4 to TRBJ1-1; no clear D. The specimen comprised CD8+ T cells from cultured PBMCs, sampled from culture after CMV antigen stimulation. CDR3 sequence (DNA): TGTGCCAGCGGAATGAACACTGAAGCTTTCTTT. This translates into CASGMNTEAFF.